This T cell receptor (beta chain) is drawn from a study of OX40 agonist ivuxolimab in advanced cancers. Looking at the study overall: The mean age was approximately 56 years, ranging from roughly 23 to 90, with 82.7% of participants male. The eligibility criteria allowed prior anti-PD-1, anti-PD-L1 or anti-CTLA-4 therapy, and around 40% had some.

Only in-frame clones appear in the TCRdb table, and some are missing; sequencing was by immunoSEQ multiplex PCR. Of 30,000 to 35,000 clones listed, roughly nine tenths are singletons. Exclusion applied to patients with autoimmune disease history or systemic immunosuppression. The source is an adult with an advanced solid tumor such as melanoma, head and neck, liver or kidney cancer. Material: CD4+ or CD8+ T cells sorted from blood, obtained in a trial of the OX40 agonist ivuxolimab.

This CDR3 is CASSPVAGVREQYF. CDR3 sequence (DNA): TGTGCCAGCAGTCCCGTAGCGGGAGTTCGCGAGCAGTACTTC. This chain uses TRBV28 with TRBJ2-7; 9 bases match TRBD2. This CDR3 has 14 residues. The V gene end was trimmed by 5 bases and the J gene end by 6 bases; junction bases not matched to a gene: 8. Germline V gene sequence: CDR1 MDHEN, CDR2 SYDVKM.